These T cell receptor beta chains were read from a single sample in a study of control samples from healthy donors and cancer patients. Libraries were prepared by immunoSEQ multiplex PCR; TCRdb keeps only in-frame clonotypes and omits some of them. The top ten clones hold over 2.5% of a sample with approximately 120,000 clones, over 75% of them seen once. The sequencing input was blood. Receptors originate from a man in his sixties in good health. The CDR3 runs from the conserved cysteine through the conserved F or W. A D gene is named only where the DNA matches it firmly. Size is omitted from some rows. Given values are once, few, many or a class for expanded clones.

TRBV3-1/TRBV3-2	NA	NA	TRBJ2-2	TGTGCCAGCAGCTACACAGACACCGGGGAGCTGTTTTTT	CASSYTDTGELFF
TRBV11-1	NA	NA	TRBJ1-2	TGTGCCAGCAGCTCTCAGGGTTTCTATGGCTACACCTTC	CASSSQGFYGYTF
TRBV12-3/TRBV12-4	NA	NA	TRBJ2-4	TGTGCCAGCAGCCGCCTCCCTAGAAACATTCAGTACTTC	CASSRLPRNIQYF
TRBV27	NA	once	TRBJ2-7	TGTGCCAGCAGTCCGCGGGGGCAGGGGACCACCTACGAGCAGTACTTC	CASSPRGQGTTYEQYF
TRBV28	NA	NA	TRBJ1-6	TGTGCCAGCGTGGGAAGCACCGGGAGGAATTCACCCCTCCACTTT	CASVGSTGRNSPLHF
TRBV27	TRBD1	NA	TRBJ1-2	TGTGCCAGCAGTTTATCCGTGGACAGGGGAGGCTATGGCTACACCTTC	CASSLSVDRGGYGYTF
TRBV19	TRBD2	NA	TRBJ2-1	TGTGCCAGTAAGGGGACTAGCGGGGACAATGAGCAGTTCTTC	CASKGTSGDNEQFF
TRBV28	NA	NA	TRBJ1-6	TGTGCCAGCATGAGGGCGCCCTCACCCCTCCACTTT	CASMRAPSPLHF
TRBV5-6	TRBD1	once	TRBJ2-7	TGTGCCAGCAGCCACCCACAGGGGTCCAACGAGCAGTACTTC	CASSHPQGSNEQYF
TRBV18	NA	NA	TRBJ1-6	TGTGCCAGCTCACCAAACAGGGATAATTCACCCCTCCACTTT	CASSPNRDNSPLHF
TRBV19	NA	NA	TRBJ2-3	TGTGCCAGCAGCACGGGACTCCCGGCGGCAGATACGCAGTATTTT	CASSTGLPAADTQYF
TRBV7-2	NA	NA	TRBJ2-3	TGTGCCAGCAGCTTAAAGGTGGCAGATACGCAGTATTTT	CASSLKVADTQYF
TRBV19	TRBD1	NA	TRBJ1-5	TGTGCCAGTAGTATGGGACAGGTTAGCAATCAGCCCCAGCATTTT	CASSMGQVSNQPQHF
TRBV18	NA	NA	TRBJ2-1	TGTGCCAGCTCACCAATAGAGACTGGAGATGAGCAGTTCTTC	CASSPIETGDEQFF
TRBV7-2	TRBD1	NA	TRBJ1-1	TGTGCCAGCAGCATGGGGACAGGGAAATTAACGGGGTTT	CASSMGTGKLTGF
TRBV9	NA	NA	TRBJ1-5	TGTGCCAGCAGCGTAGGCCAGGGCCACAATCAGCCCCAGCATTTT	CASSVGQGHNQPQHF
TRBV6-6	NA	NA	TRBJ2-1	TGTGCCAGCAGCCCAGGGTATGAGCAGTTCTTC	CASSPGYEQFF
TRBV5-8	NA	NA	TRBJ2-2	TGTGCCAGCAGCTTGGACGACAGGAACACCGGGGAGCTGTTTTTT	CASSLDDRNTGELFF
TRBV29-1	NA	NA	TRBJ1-1	TGCAGCGGCGTGACGGGGGTAGAAGCTTTCTTT	CSGVTGVEAFF
TRBV10-3	NA	NA	TRBJ1-5	TGTGCCATCAGTGAAGACGACAATCAGCCCCAGCATTTT	CAISEDDNQPQHF
TRBV7-3	NA	NA	TRBJ2-7	TGTGCCAGCAGATTCGACAGGACGGGCCCCTACGAGCAGTACTTC	CASRFDRTGPYEQYF
TRBV5-3	TRBD1	NA	TRBJ2-1	TGTGCCAGAAGCTTGATTAAACCCGGGACAGGGCCCCCTAATGAGCAGTTCTTC	CARSLIKPGTGPPNEQFF
TRBV20-1	NA	NA	TRBJ2-5	TGCAGTGCTACGCAAGAGACCCAGTACTTC	CSATQETQYF
TRBV27	TRBD2	NA	TRBJ2-1	TGTGCCAGCAGTTTAAGACTAGCGGGGGGGTACAATGAGCAGTTCTTC	CASSLRLAGGYNEQFF
TRBV28	TRBD1	NA	TRBJ2-5	TGTGCCAGCAGCCGAGCCAGGGGGATGGGAGAGACCCAGTACTTC	CASSRARGMGETQYF
TRBV28	TRBD1	NA	TRBJ1-5	TGTGCCAGCAGTTTGGCCGGGACAGGTCGTTGGCCCCAGCATTTT	CASSLAGTGRWPQHF
TRBV5-6	NA	NA	TRBJ1-4	TGTGCCAGCAGCTTGGAGCTTGGGGGCCTTAATGAAAAACTGTTTTTT	CASSLELGGLNEKLFF
TRBV12-5	NA	NA	TRBJ1-1	TGTGCTAGTGGTTCTGGGAACATGAACACTGAAGCTTTCTTT	CASGSGNMNTEAFF
TRBV27	NA	NA	TRBJ1-5	TGTGCCAGCAGTTTAAAGGAGCCTAGCAATCAGCCCCAGCATTTT	CASSLKEPSNQPQHF
TRBV5-1	TRBD1	NA	TRBJ2-6	TGCGCCAGCAGCTGGACAGGGGCGAGCTCTGGGGCCAACGTCCTGACTTTC	CASSWTGASSGANVLTF
TRBV4-3	NA	NA	TRBJ2-2	TGCGCCAGCAGCCAAGCTGTATTGGGGACCGGGGAGCTGTTTTTT	CASSQAVLGTGELFF
TRBV4-1	NA	NA	TRBJ2-7	TGCGCCAGCAGCCAAGTCGGACACGTTCAGTACTTC	CASSQVGHVQYF
TRBV28	NA	NA	TRBJ1-4	TGTGCCAGCAGTCCACCGGACCCAACTAATGAAAAACTGTTTTTT	CASSPPDPTNEKLFF
TRBV15	TRBD1	once	TRBJ1-1	TGTGCCACCAGCCACGTGAGGAGGGGGCTCGCTGAAGCTTTCTTT	CATSHVRRGLAEAFF
TRBV6-1	NA	NA	TRBJ1-3	TGTGCCAGCAGTTCCCTGGGGTATTCTGGAAACACCATATATTTT	CASSSLGYSGNTIYF
TRBV3-1/TRBV3-2	TRBD1	few	TRBJ2-3	TGTGCCAGCAGCCATACAGGGGGCACAGATACGCAGTATTTT	CASSHTGGTDTQYF
TRBV15	NA	NA	TRBJ2-3	TGTGCCACCAGCAGCCCCAGACTAGGCCGCGGAGATACGCAGTATTTT	CATSSPRLGRGDTQYF
TRBV6-5	NA	NA	TRBJ2-7	TGTGCCAGCAGTTACTCGGGGGATCTTTCCTACGAGCAGTACTTC	CASSYSGDLSYEQYF
TRBV30	NA	NA	TRBJ1-6	TGTGCCTGGACGGGTGGAGGGAGCTCCTATAATTCACCCCTCCACTTT	CAWTGGGSSYNSPLHF
TRBV7-2	TRBD2	NA	TRBJ2-7	TGTGCCAGCAGCTACTCCCGGGGGGACGAGCAGTACTTC	CASSYSRGDEQYF
TRBV19	NA	NA	TRBJ2-2	TGTGCCAGTAATCCAGGGGGAGGAACCGGGGAGCTGTTTTTT	CASNPGGGTGELFF
TRBV7-2	NA	NA	TRBJ2-6	TGTGCCAGCAGCTTACAGGCTGGTGCTGGGGCCAACGTCCTGACTTTC	CASSLQAGAGANVLTF
TRBV5-1	NA	NA	TRBJ1-2	TGCGCCAGCAGCTTGGCCGGCTATGGCTACACCTTC	CASSLAGYGYTF